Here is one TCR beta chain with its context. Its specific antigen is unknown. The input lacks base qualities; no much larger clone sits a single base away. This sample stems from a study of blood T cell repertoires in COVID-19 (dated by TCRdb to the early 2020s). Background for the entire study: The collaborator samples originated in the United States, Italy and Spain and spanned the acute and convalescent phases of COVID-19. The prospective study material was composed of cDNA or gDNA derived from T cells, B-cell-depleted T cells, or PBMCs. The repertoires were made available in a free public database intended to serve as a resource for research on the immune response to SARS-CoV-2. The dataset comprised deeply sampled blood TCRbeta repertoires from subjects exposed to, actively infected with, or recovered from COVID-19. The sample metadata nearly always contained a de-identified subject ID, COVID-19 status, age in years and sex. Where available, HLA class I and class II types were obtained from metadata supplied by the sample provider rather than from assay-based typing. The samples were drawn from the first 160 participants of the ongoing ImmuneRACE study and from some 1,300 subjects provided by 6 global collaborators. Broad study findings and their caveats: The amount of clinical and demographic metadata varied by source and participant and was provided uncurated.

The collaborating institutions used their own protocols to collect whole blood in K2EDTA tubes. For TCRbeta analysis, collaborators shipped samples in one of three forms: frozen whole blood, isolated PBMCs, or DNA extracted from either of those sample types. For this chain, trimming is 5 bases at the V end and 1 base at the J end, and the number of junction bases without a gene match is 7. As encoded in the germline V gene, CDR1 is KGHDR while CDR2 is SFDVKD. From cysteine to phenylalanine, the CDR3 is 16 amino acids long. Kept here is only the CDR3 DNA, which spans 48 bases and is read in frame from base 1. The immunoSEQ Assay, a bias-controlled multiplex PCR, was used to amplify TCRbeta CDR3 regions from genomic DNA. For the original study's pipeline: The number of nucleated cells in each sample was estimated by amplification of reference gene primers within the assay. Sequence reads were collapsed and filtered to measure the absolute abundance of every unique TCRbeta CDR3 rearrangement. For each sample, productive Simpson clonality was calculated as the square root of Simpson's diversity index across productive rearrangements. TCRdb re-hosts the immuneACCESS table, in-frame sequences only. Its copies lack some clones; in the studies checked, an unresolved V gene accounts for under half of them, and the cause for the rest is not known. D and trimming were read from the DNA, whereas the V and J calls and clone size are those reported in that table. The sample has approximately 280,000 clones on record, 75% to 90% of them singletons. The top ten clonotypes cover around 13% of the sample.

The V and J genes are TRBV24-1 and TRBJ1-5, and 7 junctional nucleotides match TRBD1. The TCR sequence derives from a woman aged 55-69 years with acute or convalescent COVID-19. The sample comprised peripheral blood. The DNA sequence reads TGTGCCACCAGTGCTGCAGGGGGGATAAGCAATCAGCCCCAGCATTTT. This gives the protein CATSAAGGISNQPQHF.